This T cell receptor beta chain was retrieved from a study of CD8+ T cells in alopecia areata. The study's findings and limits: Elevated clonality characterized lesional scalp relative to normal scalp, particularly in alopecia totalis/universalis. Possibly as an HLA-related effect, TCR sharing across patients appeared less clear than in mice.

Both peripheral blood and punch biopsies of lesional scalp skin were obtained from patients who had alopecia areata. Sorting from PBMCs produced CD4+ and CD8+ T cells. The germline gives CDR1 SGHVS, CDR2 FNYEAQ. The V and J ends lost 5 bases and 4 bases respectively, with 29 bases between them. CDR3 length: 19 amino acids. Isolated RNA was reverse transcribed into cDNA used as the sequencing template. Data came from immunoSEQ multiplex PCR; TCRdb stores just in-frame clones and leaves some out. Found here are tens of thousands of clones, approximately 60% of them singletons; the top ten hold roughly 18%. This clone was seen a few times. Its target is not known.

The TCR was taken from a human donor with alopecia areata. This chain uses TRBV7-6 with TRBJ1-1; possible D gene TRBD1, 6 bases. Sequencing was performed on NKG2D-high CD8+ T cells sorted from blood. CDR3 in DNA: TGTGCCAGCAGCGTACCGGAGGACAGTATCGCCCTTGGAGGCACTGAAGCTTTCTTT. Translated: CASSVPEDSIALGGTEAFF.